These T cell receptor beta chains were read from a single sample in a study of Graves' ophthalmopathy and Graves' hyperthyroidism. A single record per CDR3 protein comes from TCRdb applying MiXCR to the multiplex PCR reads. Of about 48,000 distinct CDR3 sequences detected, under 55% appear once; the ten largest clones hold about 24%. Sequencing input: peripheral blood. These receptors originate from an adult man with Graves' ophthalmopathy. CDR3s include the opening cysteine and the closing phenylalanine or tryptophan. Fields, in order: V gene, clone size, J gene, D gene, CDR3 protein, CDR3 DNA. A D gene is named only where the DNA matches it firmly. Rows may omit the clone size; those that give it use once, few, many or a size class.

v_gene: TRBV7-2
abundance: many
j_gene: TRBJ1-3
d_gene: .
CDR3aa: CASSLAVGNTIYF
CDR3nt: TGTGCCAGCAGCTTAGCGGTTGGAAACACCATATATTTT

v_gene: TRBV7-2
abundance: .
j_gene: TRBJ2-3
d_gene: .
CDR3aa: CASRGGGHTDTQYF
CDR3nt: TGTGCCAGCCGAGGGGGGGGACACACAGATACGCAGTATTTT

v_gene: TRBV24-1
abundance: once
j_gene: TRBJ2-3
d_gene: TRBD2
CDR3aa: CATSAKGRADTQYF
CDR3nt: TGTGCCACCAGTGCCAAAGGGAGGGCAGATACGCAGTATTTT

v_gene: TRBV5-1
abundance: .
j_gene: TRBJ2-1
d_gene: .
CDR3aa: CASSPGVEQFF
CDR3nt: TGCGCCAGCAGCCCGGGCGTTGAGCAGTTCTTC

v_gene: TRBV5-8
abundance: many
j_gene: TRBJ1-3
d_gene: TRBD1
CDR3aa: CASSTNRGPGNTIYF
CDR3nt: TGTGCCAGCAGCACCAACAGGGGTCCTGGAAACACCATATATTTT

v_gene: TRBV20-1
abundance: .
j_gene: TRBJ2-3
d_gene: TRBD2
CDR3aa: CSARGVSGTTDTQYF
CDR3nt: TGCAGTGCTAGAGGAGTTAGCGGGACCACAGATACGCAGTATTTT

v_gene: TRBV9
abundance: many
j_gene: TRBJ2-1
d_gene: .
CDR3aa: CASSVGQVGDEQFF
CDR3nt: TGTGCCAGCAGCGTAGGACAGGTGGGAGATGAGCAGTTCTTC

v_gene: TRBV5-8
abundance: many
j_gene: TRBJ2-3
d_gene: .
CDR3aa: CASSLGLSGNTDTQYF
CDR3nt: TGTGCCAGCAGCTTGGGCCTATCAGGGAACACAGATACGCAGTATTTT

v_gene: TRBV29-1
abundance: .
j_gene: TRBJ2-3
d_gene: TRBD2
CDR3aa: CSVGLARADTQYF
CDR3nt: TGCAGCGTCGGACTAGCCCGGGCAGATACGCAGTATTTT

v_gene: TRBV6-6
abundance: once
j_gene: TRBJ1-2
d_gene: .
CDR3aa: CASTKGSGSSYGYTF
CDR3nt: TGTGCCAGCACCAAGGGGTCGGGCAGTTCCTATGGCTACACCTTC

v_gene: TRBV10-1
abundance: .
j_gene: TRBJ2-7
d_gene: TRBD2
CDR3aa: CASGPTSGQHEQYF
CDR3nt: TGTGCCAGCGGTCCGACTAGCGGACAGCACGAGCAGTACTTC

v_gene: TRBV19
abundance: .
j_gene: TRBJ2-5
d_gene: .
CDR3aa: CASSMSGGRETQYF
CDR3nt: TGTGCCAGTAGTATGAGTGGGGGGCGAGAGACCCAGTACTTC

v_gene: TRBV11-2
abundance: .
j_gene: TRBJ1-3
d_gene: .
CDR3aa: CASSPGSYSGNTIYF
CDR3nt: TGTGCCAGCAGCCCCGGGAGCTACTCTGGAAACACCATATATTTT

v_gene: TRBV18
abundance: few
j_gene: TRBJ1-4
d_gene: .
CDR3aa: CASSPGTENEKLFF
CDR3nt: TGTGCCAGCTCACCCGGGACCGAGAATGAAAAACTGTTTTTT

v_gene: TRBV29-1
abundance: medium-sized
j_gene: TRBJ1-6
d_gene: TRBD1
CDR3aa: CSVVFAGQGHSPLHF
CDR3nt: TGCAGCGTTGTGTTTGCTGGACAGGGACATTCACCCCTCCACTTT

v_gene: TRBV10-2
abundance: once
j_gene: TRBJ2-7
d_gene: .
CDR3aa: CASSEIIGHYEQYF
CDR3nt: TGCGCCAGCAGTGAGATCATAGGACACTACGAGCAGTACTTC

v_gene: TRBV19
abundance: many
j_gene: TRBJ1-5
d_gene: .
CDR3aa: CASSIGGGRRDQPQHF
CDR3nt: TGTGCCAGTAGTATAGGGGGAGGGCGTCGGGATCAGCCCCAGCATTTT

v_gene: TRBV5-1
abundance: .
j_gene: TRBJ2-3
d_gene: .
CDR3aa: CASSSGQPREDTQYF
CDR3nt: TGCGCCAGCAGCTCCGGACAGCCAAGGGAAGATACGCAGTATTTT

v_gene: TRBV5-8
abundance: .
j_gene: TRBJ2-2
d_gene: .
CDR3aa: CASSLVLLTGELFF
CDR3nt: TGTGCCAGCAGCTTGGTCCTTCTCACCGGGGAGCTGTTTTTT

v_gene: TRBV9
abundance: .
j_gene: TRBJ1-4
d_gene: TRBD1
CDR3aa: CASSGTGTGGEKLFF
CDR3nt: TGTGCCAGCAGCGGAACCGGGACAGGGGGAGAAAAACTGTTTTTT

v_gene: TRBV6-2/TRBV6-3
abundance: many
j_gene: TRBJ1-5
d_gene: .
CDR3aa: CASSYARTGQPQHF
CDR3nt: TGTGCCAGCAGTTACGCCCGAACGGGGCAGCCCCAGCATTTT

v_gene: TRBV5-4
abundance: .
j_gene: TRBJ2-2
d_gene: TRBD1
CDR3aa: CASSLAATGVTGELFF
CDR3nt: TGCGCCAGCAGCTTGGCCGCGACAGGGGTAACCGGGGAGCTGTTTTTT

v_gene: TRBV24-1
abundance: .
j_gene: TRBJ1-4
d_gene: .
CDR3aa: CATSAGAGHLFF
CDR3nt: TGTGCCACCAGTGCGGGGGCTGGCCACCTGTTTTTT

v_gene: TRBV15
abundance: .
j_gene: TRBJ1-4
d_gene: TRBD1
CDR3aa: CATSRDRGQGSWKLFF
CDR3nt: TGTGCCACCAGCAGAGATCGCGGACAGGGTTCGTGGAAACTGTTTTTT

v_gene: TRBV20-1
abundance: .
j_gene: TRBJ2-7
d_gene: .
CDR3aa: CSARDVDSTYEQYF
CDR3nt: TGCAGTGCTAGAGACGTGGACTCAACCTACGAGCAGTACTTC

v_gene: TRBV9
abundance: many
j_gene: TRBJ1-1
d_gene: .
CDR3aa: CASSPRGGYETEAFF
CDR3nt: TGTGCCAGCAGCCCCCGAGGAGGGTACGAGACTGAAGCTTTCTTT

v_gene: TRBV10-3
abundance: .
j_gene: TRBJ1-5
d_gene: TRBD1
CDR3aa: CASTTGPLNQPQHF
CDR3nt: TGTGCCAGCACGACAGGGCCCCTTAATCAGCCCCAGCATTTT

v_gene: TRBV19
abundance: .
j_gene: TRBJ1-5
d_gene: .
CDR3aa: CASSIARGGQPQHF
CDR3nt: TGTGCCAGTAGTATAGCCAGGGGTGGCCAGCCCCAGCATTTT

v_gene: TRBV7-6
abundance: .
j_gene: TRBJ2-1
d_gene: TRBD1
CDR3aa: CASSLEGGSYRNEQFF
CDR3nt: TGTGCCAGCAGCTTAGAAGGGGGCTCGTACCGAAATGAGCAGTTCTTC

v_gene: TRBV7-2
abundance: few
j_gene: TRBJ1-1
d_gene: .
CDR3aa: CASSFVAQPLTEAFF
CDR3nt: TGTGCCAGCAGCTTTGTCGCCCAACCGCTCACTGAAGCTTTCTTT

v_gene: TRBV2
abundance: .
j_gene: TRBJ2-5
d_gene: .
CDR3aa: CASNWRQGVETQYF
CDR3nt: TGTGCCAGCAATTGGCGGCAGGGCGTGGAGACCCAGTACTTC

v_gene: TRBV24-1
abundance: .
j_gene: TRBJ2-2
d_gene: .
CDR3aa: CATRDRREAGELFF
CDR3nt: TGTGCCACCAGGGACAGGCGGGAGGCCGGGGAGCTGTTTTTT

v_gene: TRBV7-2
abundance: .
j_gene: TRBJ1-4
d_gene: .
CDR3aa: CASSGTGPLRGWDEKLFF
CDR3nt: TGTGCCAGCAGCGGTACCGGTCCTCTCCGGGGGTGGGATGAAAAACTGTTTTTT

v_gene: TRBV9
abundance: .
j_gene: TRBJ1-1
d_gene: TRBD1
CDR3aa: CASSALGQASWRAFF
CDR3nt: TGTGCCAGCAGCGCCCTGGGACAGGCCTCCTGGAGAGCTTTCTTT

v_gene: TRBV19
abundance: many
j_gene: TRBJ2-1
d_gene: TRBD1
CDR3aa: CASTRKPGQEYNEQFF
CDR3nt: TGTGCCAGTACCCGGAAGCCGGGACAGGAATACAATGAGCAGTTCTTC

v_gene: TRBV19
abundance: .
j_gene: TRBJ1-4
d_gene: TRBD1
CDR3aa: CASSPTGTSEKLFF
CDR3nt: TGTGCCAGTAGTCCGACAGGGACTAGTGAAAAACTGTTTTTT

v_gene: TRBV18
abundance: few
j_gene: TRBJ1-5
d_gene: .
CDR3aa: CASSPDIRSNQPQHF
CDR3nt: TGTGCCAGCTCGCCCGACATCCGTAGCAATCAGCCCCAGCATTTT

v_gene: TRBV19
abundance: .
j_gene: TRBJ1-4
d_gene: .
CDR3aa: CASKRVDEELFF
CDR3nt: TGTGCCAGTAAGAGGGTTGATGAAGAACTGTTTTTT

v_gene: TRBV7-2
abundance: .
j_gene: TRBJ2-3
d_gene: .
CDR3aa: CASSLAGVSSTDTQYF
CDR3nt: TGTGCCAGCAGCTTAGCGGGAGTGTCCAGCACAGATACGCAGTATTTT

v_gene: TRBV5-1
abundance: many
j_gene: TRBJ1-1
d_gene: TRBD1
CDR3aa: CASRVEGARSTEAFF
CDR3nt: TGCGCCAGCAGGGTCGAGGGGGCTAGGAGCACTGAAGCTTTCTTT

v_gene: TRBV20-1
abundance: .
j_gene: TRBJ2-7
d_gene: TRBD2
CDR3aa: CSAPGLVRYEQYF
CDR3nt: TGCAGTGCCCCGGGACTAGTACGTTACGAGCAGTACTTC

v_gene: TRBV25-1
abundance: once
j_gene: TRBJ2-7
d_gene: TRBD2
CDR3aa: CASSAGTSGFTYEQYF
CDR3nt: TGTGCCAGCAGTGCGGGGACTAGCGGTTTCACCTACGAGCAGTACTTC

v_gene: TRBV10-1
abundance: medium-sized
j_gene: TRBJ1-2
d_gene: .
CDR3aa: CASSELRGYGYTF
CDR3nt: TGCGCCAGCAGTGAGCTGCGGGGCTATGGCTACACCTTC

v_gene: TRBV28
abundance: many
j_gene: TRBJ2-5
d_gene: TRBD2
CDR3aa: CASSEGQAGLETQYF
CDR3nt: TGTGCCAGCAGTGAAGGCCAAGCGGGACTAGAGACCCAGTACTTC

v_gene: TRBV10-3
abundance: few
j_gene: TRBJ1-4
d_gene: TRBD1
CDR3aa: CAISESQGGKLFF
CDR3nt: TGTGCCATCAGTGAGTCTCAGGGGGGAAAACTGTTTTTT

v_gene: TRBV15
abundance: few
j_gene: TRBJ1-5
d_gene: .
CDR3aa: CATSRGGDFGNQPQHF
CDR3nt: TGTGCCACCAGCAGGGGGGGGGACTTTGGCAATCAGCCCCAGCATTTT

v_gene: TRBV19
abundance: .
j_gene: TRBJ2-2
d_gene: .
CDR3aa: CASSTGSVTGELFF
CDR3nt: TGTGCCAGCTCAACAGGGTCGGTAACCGGGGAGCTGTTTTTT

v_gene: TRBV7-9
abundance: few
j_gene: TRBJ2-5
d_gene: TRBD2
CDR3aa: CASVLAGGSSETQYF
CDR3nt: TGTGCCAGCGTACTAGCGGGAGGGTCGTCAGAGACCCAGTACTTC

v_gene: TRBV2
abundance: many
j_gene: TRBJ2-1
d_gene: TRBD2
CDR3aa: CASVRLASYNEQFF
CDR3nt: TGTGCCAGCGTCCGACTAGCGTCGTACAATGAGCAGTTCTTC

v_gene: TRBV19
abundance: .
j_gene: TRBJ2-1
d_gene: .
CDR3aa: CASSTAQGINGEQFF
CDR3nt: TGTGCCAGTAGTACGGCCCAGGGGATAAATGGGGAGCAGTTCTTC

v_gene: TRBV19
abundance: .
j_gene: TRBJ1-5
d_gene: TRBD1
CDR3aa: CASSIKSSWTGSQPQHF
CDR3nt: TGTGCCAGTAGCATAAAGTCGAGCTGGACAGGGAGCCAGCCCCAGCATTTT

v_gene: TRBV27
abundance: .
j_gene: TRBJ2-1
d_gene: TRBD2
CDR3aa: CASSPRTSDSYNEQFF
CDR3nt: TGTGCCAGCAGTCCGCGGACTAGCGACTCCTACAATGAGCAGTTCTTC

v_gene: TRBV7-2
abundance: many
j_gene: TRBJ1-1
d_gene: .
CDR3aa: CASSYDGGTEAFF
CDR3nt: TGTGCCAGCAGCTACGACGGGGGCACTGAAGCTTTCTTT

v_gene: TRBV20-1
abundance: few
j_gene: TRBJ2-7
d_gene: TRBD1
CDR3aa: CSASRDRGGEQYF
CDR3nt: TGCAGTGCTAGTAGGGACAGGGGAGGCGAGCAGTACTTC

v_gene: TRBV24-1
abundance: .
j_gene: TRBJ2-1
d_gene: .
CDR3aa: CATSGQGQSSYNEQFF
CDR3nt: TGTGCCACCAGTGGTCAGGGACAAAGCTCCTACAATGAGCAGTTCTTC